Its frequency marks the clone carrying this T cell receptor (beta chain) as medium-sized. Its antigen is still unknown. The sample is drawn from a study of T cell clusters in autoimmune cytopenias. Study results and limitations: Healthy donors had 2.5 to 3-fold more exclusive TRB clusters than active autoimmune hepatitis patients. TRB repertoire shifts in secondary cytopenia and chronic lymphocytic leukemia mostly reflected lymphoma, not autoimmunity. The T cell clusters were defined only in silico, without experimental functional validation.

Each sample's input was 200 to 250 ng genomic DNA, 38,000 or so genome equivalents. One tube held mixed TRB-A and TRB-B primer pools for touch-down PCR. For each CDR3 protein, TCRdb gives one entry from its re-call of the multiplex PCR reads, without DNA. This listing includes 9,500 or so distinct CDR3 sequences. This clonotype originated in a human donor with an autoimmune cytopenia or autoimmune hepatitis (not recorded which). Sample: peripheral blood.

The chain's CDR3 is CASIRQGKTYNEQFF. The chain links TRBV12-3 or TRBV12-4 to TRBJ2-1; TCRdb selects TRBD1, and the lack of DNA leaves this call unchecked. The CDR3 covers 15 residues.